The text below deals with one T cell receptor (beta chain). Its cognate antigen is unknown. The data stem from a study of graft-versus-host responses after intestinal transplantation. Germline V gene data show CDR1 as SGDLS and CDR2 as YYNGEE. V dropped 4 bases and J dropped 4 bases, with 17 bases sitting between them. The CDR3 is 15 amino acids. The protocol was immunoSEQ multiplex PCR, while the TCRdb copy is restricted to in-frame clones and leaves out a portion. The top ten clones hold about 0.56% of a sample with fewer than 85,000 clones, 85% to 95% of them seen once. The chain carries TRBV9 and TRBJ1-1; possibly TRBD1 for D (5 bases). The TCR sequence derives from a human donor who received an intestinal transplant. Sequencing was performed on unstimulated CD8+ T cells sorted from spleen or lymph node cells, taken before intestinal transplant. CDR3 protein: CASSPTGAQGTEAFF. In nucleotides, the CDR3 is TGTGCCAGCAGCCCGACCGGGGCGCAGGGCACTGAAGCTTTCTTT. The full variable domain, its missing parts supplied by reference TRBV9 and TRBJ1-1, is DSGVTQTPKHLITATGQRVTLRCSPRSGDLSVYWYQQSLDQGLQFLIQYYNGEERAKGNILERFSAQQFPDLHSELNLSSLELGDSALYFCASSPTGAQGTEAFFGQGTRLTVV.